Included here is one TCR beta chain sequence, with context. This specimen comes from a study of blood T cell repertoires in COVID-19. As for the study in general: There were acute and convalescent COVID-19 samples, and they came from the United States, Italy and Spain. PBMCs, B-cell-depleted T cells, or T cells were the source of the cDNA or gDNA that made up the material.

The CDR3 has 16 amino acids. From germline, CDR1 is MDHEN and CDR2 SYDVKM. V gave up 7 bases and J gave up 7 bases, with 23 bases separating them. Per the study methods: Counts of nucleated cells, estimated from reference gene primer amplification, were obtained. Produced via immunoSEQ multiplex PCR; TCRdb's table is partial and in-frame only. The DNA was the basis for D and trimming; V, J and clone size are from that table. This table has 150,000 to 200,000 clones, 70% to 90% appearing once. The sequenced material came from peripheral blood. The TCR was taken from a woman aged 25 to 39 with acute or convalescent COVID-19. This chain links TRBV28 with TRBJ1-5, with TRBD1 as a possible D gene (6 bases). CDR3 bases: TGTGCCAGCACTCCTAAGCAGGGGTTCGGTTTACAGCCCCAGCATTTT. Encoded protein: CASTPKQGFGLQPQHF.